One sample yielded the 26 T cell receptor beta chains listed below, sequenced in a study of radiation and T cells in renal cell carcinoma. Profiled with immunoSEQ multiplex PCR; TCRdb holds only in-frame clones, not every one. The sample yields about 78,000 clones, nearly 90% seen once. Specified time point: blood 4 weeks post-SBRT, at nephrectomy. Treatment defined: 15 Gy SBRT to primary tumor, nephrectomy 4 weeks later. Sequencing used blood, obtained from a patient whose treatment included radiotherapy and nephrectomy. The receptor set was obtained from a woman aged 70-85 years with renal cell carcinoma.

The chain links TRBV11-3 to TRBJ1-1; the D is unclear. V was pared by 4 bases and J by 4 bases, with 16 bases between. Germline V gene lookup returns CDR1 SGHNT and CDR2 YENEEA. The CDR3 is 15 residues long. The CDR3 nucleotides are TGTGCCAGCAGCTCACCCCGGGCGACCGGCACTGAAGCTTTCTTT. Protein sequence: CASSSPRATGTEAFF.

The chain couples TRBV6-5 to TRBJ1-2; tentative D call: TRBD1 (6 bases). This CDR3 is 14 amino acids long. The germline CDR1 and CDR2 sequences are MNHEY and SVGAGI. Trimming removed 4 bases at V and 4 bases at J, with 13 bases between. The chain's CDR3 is CASSSNRASYGYTF. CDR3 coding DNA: TGTGCCAGCAGTTCCAACAGGGCTTCCTATGGCTACACCTTC.

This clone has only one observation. The CDR3 spells CASSLGPSTGGTQYF. CDR3 DNA: TGTGCCAGCAGCTTAGGACCCTCGACTGGGGGTACGCAGTATTTT. This chain joins TRBV11-3 and TRBJ2-3; D is tentatively TRBD1 or TRBD2 (5 bases each). The CDR3 is 15 amino acids. The germline V and J ends were trimmed by 1 base and 8 bases, with 16 bases remaining between them. CDR1 SGHNT and CDR2 YENEEA come from the germline V gene.

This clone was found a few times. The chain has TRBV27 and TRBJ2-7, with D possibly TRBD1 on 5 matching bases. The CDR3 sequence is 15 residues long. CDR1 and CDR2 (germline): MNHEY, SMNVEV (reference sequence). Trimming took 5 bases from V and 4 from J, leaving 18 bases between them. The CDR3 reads CASSPSDNLRYEQYF. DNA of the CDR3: TGTGCCAGCAGTCCCTCGGACAATCTGCGGTACGAGCAGTACTTC.

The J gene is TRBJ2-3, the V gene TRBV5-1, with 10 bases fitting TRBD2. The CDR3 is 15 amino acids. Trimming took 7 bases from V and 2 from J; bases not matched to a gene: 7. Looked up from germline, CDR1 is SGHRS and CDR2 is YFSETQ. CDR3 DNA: TGCGCCAGCCGACACAGCGGGGGGGCCACAGATACGCAGTATTTT. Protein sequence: CASRHSGGATDTQYF.

The CDR3 reads CASSLWRGRYEQYF. The CDR3 region has the DNA TGTGCCAGCAGTTTGTGGCGGGGACGCTACGAGCAGTACTTC. The V call is TRBV28, the J call TRBJ2-7, with TRBD2 as a possible D gene (6 bases). The CDR3 totals 14 residues. Per germline, CDR1 MDHEN and CDR2 SYDVKM. Trimming removed 3 bases from V and 3 bases from J, with 12 bases in between.

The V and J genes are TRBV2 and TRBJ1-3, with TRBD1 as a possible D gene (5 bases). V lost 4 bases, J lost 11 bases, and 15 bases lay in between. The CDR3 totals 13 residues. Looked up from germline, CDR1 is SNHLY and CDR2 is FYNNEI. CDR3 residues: CASSGGLGDSIYF. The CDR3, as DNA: TGTGCCAGCAGTGGGGGATTAGGGGACTCCATATATTTT.

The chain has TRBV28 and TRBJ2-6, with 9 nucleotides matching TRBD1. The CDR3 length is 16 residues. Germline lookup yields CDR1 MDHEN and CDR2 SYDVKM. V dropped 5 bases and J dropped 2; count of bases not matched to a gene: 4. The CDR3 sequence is CASSRQGGPGANVLTF. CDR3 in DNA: TGTGCCAGCAGTCGACAGGGGGGGCCTGGGGCCAACGTCCTGACTTTC. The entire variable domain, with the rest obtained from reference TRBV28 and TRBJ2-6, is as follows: DVKVTQSSRYLVKRTGEKVFLECVQDMDHENMFWYRQDPGLGLRLIYFSYDVKMKEKGDIPEGYSVSREKKERFSLILESASTNQTSMYLCASSRQGGPGANVLTFGAGSRLTVL.

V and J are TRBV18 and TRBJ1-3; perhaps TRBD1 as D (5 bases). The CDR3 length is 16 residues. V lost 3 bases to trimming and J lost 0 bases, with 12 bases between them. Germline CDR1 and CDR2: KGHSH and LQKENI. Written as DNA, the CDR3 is TGTGCCAGCTCACCGGCCAGGGCCGACTCTGGAAACACCATATATTTT. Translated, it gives CASSPARADSGNTIYF.

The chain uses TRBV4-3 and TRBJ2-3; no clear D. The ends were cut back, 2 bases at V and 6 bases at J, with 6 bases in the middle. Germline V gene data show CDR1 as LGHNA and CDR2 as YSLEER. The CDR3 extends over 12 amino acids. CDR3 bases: TGCGCCAGCAGCCAACGGCCTGATACGCAGTATTTT. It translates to CASSQRPDTQYF.

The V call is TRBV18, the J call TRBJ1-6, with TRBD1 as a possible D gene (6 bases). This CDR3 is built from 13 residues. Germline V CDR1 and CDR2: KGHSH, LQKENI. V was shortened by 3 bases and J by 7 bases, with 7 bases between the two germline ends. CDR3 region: CASSPDRNSPLHF. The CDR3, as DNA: TGTGCCAGCTCACCGGACAGAAATTCACCCCTCCACTTT.

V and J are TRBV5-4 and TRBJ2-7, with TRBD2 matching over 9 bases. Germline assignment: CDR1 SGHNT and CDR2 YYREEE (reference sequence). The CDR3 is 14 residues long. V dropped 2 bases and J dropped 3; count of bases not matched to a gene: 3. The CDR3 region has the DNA TGTGCCAGCAGCTTAGGCGGGGGGGACTACGAGCAGTACTTC. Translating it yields CASSLGGGDYEQYF.

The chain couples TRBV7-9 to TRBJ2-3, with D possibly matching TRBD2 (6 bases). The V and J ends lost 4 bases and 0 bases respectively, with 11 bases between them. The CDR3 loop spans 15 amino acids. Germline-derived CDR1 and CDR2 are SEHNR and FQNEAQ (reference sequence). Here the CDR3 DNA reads TGTGCCAGCAGCTCGGAGGGCCGAAGCACAGATACGCAGTATTTT. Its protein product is CASSSEGRSTDTQYF.

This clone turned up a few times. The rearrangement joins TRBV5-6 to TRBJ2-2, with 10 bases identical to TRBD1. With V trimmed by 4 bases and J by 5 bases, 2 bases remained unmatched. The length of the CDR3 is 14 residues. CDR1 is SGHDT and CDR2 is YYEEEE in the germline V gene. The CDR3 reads CASSMGQGTGELFF. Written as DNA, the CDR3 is TGTGCCAGCAGCATGGGACAGGGGACCGGGGAGCTGTTTTTT. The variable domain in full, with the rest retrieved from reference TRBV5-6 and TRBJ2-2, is DAGVTQSPTHLIKTRGQQVTLRCSPKSGHDTVSWYQQALGQGPQFIFQYYEEEERQRGNFPDRFSGHQFPNYSSELNVNALLLGDSALYLCASSMGQGTGELFFGEGSRLTVL.

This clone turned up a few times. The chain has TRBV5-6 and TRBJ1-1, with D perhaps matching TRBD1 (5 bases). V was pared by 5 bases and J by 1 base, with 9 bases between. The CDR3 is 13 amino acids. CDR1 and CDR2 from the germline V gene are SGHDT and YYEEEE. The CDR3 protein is CASRVRGNTEAFF. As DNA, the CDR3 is TGTGCCAGCAGAGTTAGGGGGAACACTGAAGCTTTCTTT.

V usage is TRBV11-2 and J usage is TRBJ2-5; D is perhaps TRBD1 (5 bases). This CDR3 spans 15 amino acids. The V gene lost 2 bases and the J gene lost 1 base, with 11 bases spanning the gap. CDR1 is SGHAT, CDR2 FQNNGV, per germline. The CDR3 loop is CASSLSGQGQETQYF. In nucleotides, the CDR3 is TGTGCCAGCAGCTTATCCGGGCAGGGCCAAGAGACCCAGTACTTC. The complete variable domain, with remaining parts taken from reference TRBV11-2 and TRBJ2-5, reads EAGVAQSPRYKIIEKRQSVAFWCNPISGHATLYWYQQILGQGPKLLIQFQNNGVVDDSQLPKDRFSAERLKGVDSTLKIQPAKLEDSAVYLCASSLSGQGQETQYFGPGTRLLVL.

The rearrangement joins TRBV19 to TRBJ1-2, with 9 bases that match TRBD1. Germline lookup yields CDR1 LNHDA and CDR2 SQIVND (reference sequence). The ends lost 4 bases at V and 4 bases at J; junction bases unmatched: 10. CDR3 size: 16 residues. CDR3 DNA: TGTGCCAGTAGTACTCAGACCGGGACAGGGAGCTATGGCTACACCTTC. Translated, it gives CASSTQTGTGSYGYTF.

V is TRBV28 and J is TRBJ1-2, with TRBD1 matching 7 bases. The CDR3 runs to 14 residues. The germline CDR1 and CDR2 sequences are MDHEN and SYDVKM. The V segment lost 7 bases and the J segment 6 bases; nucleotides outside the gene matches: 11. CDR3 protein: CASTQSGGADGYTF. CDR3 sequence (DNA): TGTGCCAGCACCCAGTCAGGGGGAGCCGATGGCTACACCTTC.

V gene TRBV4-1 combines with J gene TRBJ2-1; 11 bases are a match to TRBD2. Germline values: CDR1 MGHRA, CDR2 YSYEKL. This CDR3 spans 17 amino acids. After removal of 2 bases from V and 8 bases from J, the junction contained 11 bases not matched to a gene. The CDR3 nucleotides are TGCGCCAGCAGCCAACCGAAACTAGCGGGGGACCCGGATGAGCAGTTCTTC. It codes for CASSQPKLAGDPDEQFF.

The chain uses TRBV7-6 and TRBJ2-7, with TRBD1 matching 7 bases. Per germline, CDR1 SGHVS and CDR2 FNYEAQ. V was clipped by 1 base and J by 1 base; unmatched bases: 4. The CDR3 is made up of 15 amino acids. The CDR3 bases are TGTGCCAGCAGCTTAGTCGGACAGGCATCCTACGAGCAGTACTTC. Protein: CASSLVGQASYEQYF.

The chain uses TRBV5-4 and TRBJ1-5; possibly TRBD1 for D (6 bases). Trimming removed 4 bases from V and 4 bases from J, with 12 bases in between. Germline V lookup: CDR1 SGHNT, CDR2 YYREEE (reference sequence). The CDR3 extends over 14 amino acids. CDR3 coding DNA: TGTGCCAGCAGCATACAGGGCTGGAATCAGCCCCAGCATTTT. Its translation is CASSIQGWNQPQHF.

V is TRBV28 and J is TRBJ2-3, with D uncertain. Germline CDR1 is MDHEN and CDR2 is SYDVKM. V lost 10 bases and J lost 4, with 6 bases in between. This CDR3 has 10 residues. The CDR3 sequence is CATPADTQYF. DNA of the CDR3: TGTGCCACCCCGGCAGATACGCAGTATTTT.

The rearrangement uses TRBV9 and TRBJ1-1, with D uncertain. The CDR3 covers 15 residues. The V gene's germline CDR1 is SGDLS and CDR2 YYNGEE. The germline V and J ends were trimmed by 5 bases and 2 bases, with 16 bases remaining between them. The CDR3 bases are TGTGCCAGCAGTGCTGCGTGGTTAGGCAACACTGAAGCTTTCTTT. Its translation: CASSAAWLGNTEAFF. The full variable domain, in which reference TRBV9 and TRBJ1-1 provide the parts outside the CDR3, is DSGVTQTPKHLITATGQRVTLRCSPRSGDLSVYWYQQSLDQGLQFLIQYYNGEERAKGNILERFSAQQFPDLHSELNLSSLELGDSALYFCASSAAWLGNTEAFFGQGTRLTVV.

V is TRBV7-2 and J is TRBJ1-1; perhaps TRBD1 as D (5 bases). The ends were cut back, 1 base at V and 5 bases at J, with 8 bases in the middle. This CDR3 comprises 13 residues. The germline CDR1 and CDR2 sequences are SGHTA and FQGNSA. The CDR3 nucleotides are TGTGCCAGCAGCTTAGGCAGGGTGACTGAAGCTTTCTTT. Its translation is CASSLGRVTEAFF. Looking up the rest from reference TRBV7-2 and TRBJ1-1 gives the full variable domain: GAGVSQSPSNKVTEKGKDVELRCDPISGHTALYWYRQSLGQGLEFLIYFQGNSAPDKSGLPSDRFSAERTGGSVSTLTIQRTQQEDSAVYLCASSLGRVTEAFFGQGTRLTVV.

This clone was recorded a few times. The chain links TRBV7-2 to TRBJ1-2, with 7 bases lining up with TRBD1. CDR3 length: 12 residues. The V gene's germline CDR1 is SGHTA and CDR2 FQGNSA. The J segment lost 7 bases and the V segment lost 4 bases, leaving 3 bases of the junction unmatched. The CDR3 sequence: CASSSRGFGYTF. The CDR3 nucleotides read TGTGCCAGCAGCTCCAGGGGGTTTGGCTACACCTTC.

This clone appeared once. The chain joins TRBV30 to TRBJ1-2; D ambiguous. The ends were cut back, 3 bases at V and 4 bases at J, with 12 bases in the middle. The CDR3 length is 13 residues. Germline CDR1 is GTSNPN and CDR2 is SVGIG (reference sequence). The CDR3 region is CAWRAASAYGYTF. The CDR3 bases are TGTGCCTGGAGGGCTGCCTCGGCCTATGGCTACACCTTC.